This entry lists 21 T cell receptor beta chains sequenced from one sample in a study of patients and donors after allogeneic stem cell transplantation (dated by TCRdb to 2020 to 2022). Library method: RT-PCR. This sample was sequenced with a NextSeq 550. The public reads were reanalyzed by TCRdb: fastp trimming at Q25, MiXCR alignment, in-frame beta chains only. Rows are unified per CDR3 protein, each entry keeping the most common DNA and genes. The sample contains around 150,000 distinct CDR3 sequences, roughly two fifths of them found a single time. Around 50% of the sample lies in the top ten. The source material was blood, either unsorted or a sorted T cell fraction (not recorded which). The source of these receptors is a human donor who was either an allogeneic HSCT recipient or a stem cell or donor lymphocyte infusion donor (not recorded which). It is not recorded whose cells these are; they may come from a transplant donor.

The chain uses TRBV11-2 and TRBJ2-3, with 13 bases aligning to TRBD2. Germline CDR1 and CDR2: SGHAT and FQNNGV. The CDR3 is 19 residues long. J lost 0 bases, V lost 5 bases, and 11 bases had no gene match. The CDR3, as DNA: TGTGCCAGCAGCCGAACTAGCGGGGGGGTTAGATCTAGCACAGATACGCAGTATTTT. Its protein is CASSRTSGGVRSSTDTQYF.

The rearrangement uses TRBV10-3 and TRBJ1-1; D is undetermined. CDR3 size: 14 residues. Germline lookup yields CDR1 ENHRY and CDR2 SYGVKD. Trimming stripped 2 bases from V and 2 bases from J, with 9 bases between. Written as DNA, the CDR3 is TGTGCCATCAGTGAGGACGGCCGCAACACTGAAGCTTTCTTT. Its protein is CAISEDGRNTEAFF.

The CDR3 sequence is CSASGQENEKLFF. DNA for the CDR3: TGCAGTGCTAGTGGGCAGGAGAATGAAAAACTGTTTTTT. The genes are TRBV20-1 and TRBJ1-4; D is undetermined. This CDR3 has 13 amino acids. Deletions cut 3 bases from V and 5 bases from J, with 10 bases between. Germline values: CDR1 DFQATT, CDR2 SNEGSKA (reference sequence).

This clonotype has a handful of counts. The chain carries TRBV27 and TRBJ1-5, with 8 positions matching TRBD1. CDR1 and CDR2 from the germline V gene are MNHEY and SMNVEV (reference sequence). V was clipped by 3 bases and J by 6 bases; unmatched bases: 7. The CDR3 contains 15 residues. The CDR3 region has the DNA TGTGCCAGCAGTTTGACAGGGGAACGGGGTCAGCCCCAGCATTTT. Translated: CASSLTGERGQPQHF.

This clonotype was observed a few times. This sequence joins TRBV27 and TRBJ2-7; TRBD1 is a possible D gene (6 bases). This CDR3 is 14 amino acids long. Germline loops: CDR1 MNHEY, CDR2 SMNVEV (reference sequence). V was clipped by 3 bases and J by 5 bases, with 14 bases between them. The CDR3 DNA sequence: TGTGCCAGCAGTTTTCAGGGGACCGTCGACGAGCAGTACTTC. This translates into CASSFQGTVDEQYF.

The chain recombines TRBV6-1 with TRBJ1-2; D is ambiguous. Trimming left V 9 bases short and J 3 bases short, with 23 bases between. The CDR3 is 16 residues long. The V gene's germline CDR1 is MNHNS and CDR2 SASEGT. The CDR3 sequence is CASKLWQTSTDYGYTF. CDR3 DNA sequence: TGTGCCAGTAAACTGTGGCAGACCTCTACGGACTATGGCTACACCTTC.

This clonotype appeared a few times. V gene TRBV5-1 combines with J gene TRBJ1-3; TRBD1 matches 12 bases. The CDR3 is made up of 16 amino acids. V dropped 4 bases and J dropped 3; count of bases not matched to a gene: 5. Germline assignment: CDR1 SGHRS and CDR2 YFSETQ. The CDR3, as DNA: TGCGCCAGCAGCATGGGACAGGGGGCGGATGGAAACACCATATATTTT. This translates into CASSMGQGADGNTIYF.

The sample holds one count of this clonotype. V and J are TRBV9 and TRBJ2-1, with D possibly TRBD2 on 5 matching bases. V gave up 2 bases and J gave up 4 bases, with 16 bases separating them. Per germline, CDR1 SGDLS and CDR2 YYNGEE. This CDR3 comprises 16 residues. The CDR3 loop reads CASSVLSGLWYNEQFF. CDR3 DNA: TGTGCCAGCAGCGTTTTAAGCGGACTCTGGTACAATGAGCAGTTCTTC.

The chain has TRBV5-1 and TRBJ1-3, with unresolved D. Germline CDR1 SGHRS, CDR2 YFSETQ. The CDR3 spans 13 residues. The V end lost 4 bases, the J end lost 4 bases, and 9 bases lay between the germline ends. CDR3 in amino acids: CASSPDGGNTIYF. The CDR3 DNA follows: TGCGCCAGCAGCCCGGACGGCGGAAACACCATATATTTT.

The chain employs TRBV6-5 and TRBJ1-1, with 7 nucleotides matching TRBD1. CDR1 and CDR2 (germline): MNHEY, SVGAGI. The CDR3 covers 12 residues. Trimming took 7 bases from V and 6 from J; bases not matched to a gene: 5. CDR3 sequence: CASITGEAEAFF. In DNA, the CDR3 is TGTGCCAGCATTACAGGGGAGGCTGAAGCTTTCTTT.

The CDR3 reads CASSLGLGGELFF. CDR3 nucleotides: TGTGCCAGCAGTTTGGGGTTAGGTGGTGAACTGTTTTTT. The chain carries TRBV27 and TRBJ1-4, with D hard to call. V was shortened by 3 bases and J by 12 bases, with 14 bases between the two germline ends. Germline CDR1 reads MNHEY; CDR2 reads SMNVEV (reference sequence). CDR3 length equals 13 residues.

Here the CDR3 reads CASSLGTLGANEKLFF. The CDR3 DNA reads TGTGCCAGCAGCTTAGGCACCCTCGGGGCTAATGAAAAACTGTTTTTT. The chain employs TRBV7-2 and TRBJ1-4; no definite D call. Looked up from germline, CDR1 is SGHTA and CDR2 is FQGNSA. Trimming took off 1 base at V and 3 bases at J, with 12 bases between the two ends. This CDR3 comprises 16 residues.

This clonotype was observed at least ten times. The chain has TRBV27 and TRBJ1-6; D ambiguous. The CDR3 is 15 amino acids. Per germline, CDR1 MNHEY and CDR2 SMNVEV (reference sequence). Trimming took 6 bases from V and 0 from J, leaving 9 bases between them. The CDR3 protein is CASRSQSSYNSPLHF. Here the CDR3 DNA reads TGTGCCAGCAGGTCCCAGAGCTCCTATAATTCACCCCTCCACTTT.

This clonotype appeared a few times. The chain has TRBV20-1 and TRBJ1-2; 7 nucleotides align to TRBD1. This CDR3 comprises 14 residues. The V and J ends lost 8 bases and 7 bases, in that order; junction bases with no gene match: 16. The V gene's germline CDR1 is DFQATT and CDR2 SNEGSKA (reference sequence). CDR3 sequence: CSPPPGGGLSGYTF. In nucleotides, the CDR3 is TGCAGTCCCCCTCCCGGAGGGGGCCTTTCTGGCTACACCTTC.

This clonotype has only a few counts. The chain employs TRBV6-1 and TRBJ1-5; TRBD1 matches at 7 bases. Trimming took 5 bases from V and 5 from J; bases not matched to a gene: 6. Germline loops: CDR1 MNHNS, CDR2 SASEGT. CDR3 length: 14 amino acids. CDR3: CASSPGQDHQPQHF. DNA of the CDR3: TGTGCCAGCAGTCCTGGACAGGATCATCAGCCCCAGCATTTT.

The J gene is TRBJ1-5, the V gene TRBV12-3 or TRBV12-4; D is perhaps TRBD1 (5 bases). V lost 3 bases and J lost 6, with 12 bases in between. CDR3 size: 14 residues. The DNA for the CDR3 is TGTGCCAGCAGTTTCAGGCAGGGCAGTCAGCCCCAGCATTTT. Its protein is CASSFRQGSQPQHF.

The chain uses TRBV29-1 and TRBJ1-2; D ambiguous. Germline V gives CDR1 SQVTM, CDR2 ANQGSEA. This CDR3 is built from 11 residues. The V gene lost 3 bases and the J gene lost 3 bases, with 5 bases spanning the gap. The CDR3 loop is CSVDSDYGYTF. The CDR3 DNA follows: TGCAGCGTTGACAGTGACTATGGCTACACCTTC.

The chain joins TRBV4-1 to TRBJ2-5, with 9 bases matching TRBD2. From germline, CDR1 is MGHRA and CDR2 YSYEKL. The CDR3 is made up of 20 amino acids. V lost 0 bases, J lost 2 bases, and 16 bases stayed unmatched. CDR3 protein: CASSQDPAQQMRGGQETQYF. CDR3 coding DNA: TGCGCCAGCAGCCAAGATCCGGCTCAGCAAATGCGGGGGGGTCAAGAGACCCAGTACTTC.

In its sample, this clonotype was seen a few times. The V and J genes are TRBV12-3 or TRBV12-4 and TRBJ2-5; a possible D gene is TRBD1 (6 bases). The CDR3 extends over 13 amino acids. V was clipped by 6 bases and J by 4 bases, with 12 bases between them. The CDR3 DNA is TGTGCCAGCAGGGGACATCCCCGAGAGACCCAGTACTTC. This sequence encodes CASRGHPRETQYF.

The rearrangement joins TRBV5-5 to TRBJ1-2; 12 positions agree with TRBD1. V lost 4 bases, J lost 3 bases, and 4 bases stayed unmatched. There are 15 residues in the CDR3. Germline V gene sequence: CDR1 SGHKS, CDR2 YYEKEE (reference sequence). CDR3 protein: CASSTGTGGDYGYTF. The CDR3 bases are TGTGCCAGCAGCACCGGGACAGGGGGCGACTATGGCTACACCTTC.

V is TRBV7-8 and J is TRBJ2-3; 11 bases map to TRBD2. Unmatched junction bases numbered 4, after V lost 5 bases and J lost 3 bases. The length of the CDR3 is 15 residues. Germline values: CDR1 SGHVS, CDR2 FQNEAQ. CDR3 region: CASSTRLAGTDTQYF. In DNA form, the CDR3 reads TGTGCCAGCAGCACGCGACTAGCGGGAACAGATACGCAGTATTTT.